Below, 30 T cell receptor beta chains from the same sample are listed, as sequenced in a study of technical replicates of blood from a few donors. Here immunoSEQ multiplex PCR was the method, and the copy in TCRdb shows in-frame clones only, minus some. Altogether over 55,000 clones are present, around 88% being singletons, with the ten largest covering approximately 5.1%. Sequencing was performed on PBMCs. Every receptor here comes from a human donor in good health. Some clones in this sample may be carry-over from other donors' samples.

This chain uses TRBV2 with TRBJ1-2, with a weak D call TRBD1 (5 bases). V was pared by 1 base and J by 5 bases, with 14 bases between. CDR3 size: 15 residues. Germline V CDR1 and CDR2: SNHLY, FYNNEI. CDR3 nucleotides: TGTGCCAGCAGTGAAGGAAGCAGGGTGGATTATGGCTACACCTTC. This sequence encodes CASSEGSRVDYGYTF. The full variable domain, with the rest looked up from reference TRBV2 and TRBJ1-2, is EPEVTQTPSHQVTQMGQEVILRCVPISNHLYFYWYRQILGQKVEFLVSFYNNEISEKSEIFDDQFSVERPDGSNFTLKIRSTKLEDSAMYFCASSEGSRVDYGYTFGSGTRLTVV.

The rearrangement uses TRBV4-3 and TRBJ2-7; D not resolved. The CDR3 is made up of 14 amino acids. Deletions cut 0 bases from V and 2 bases from J, with 8 bases between. In germline, CDR1 is LGHNA, CDR2 YSLEER. Here the CDR3 reads CASSQDNQAYEQYF. In nucleotides, the CDR3 is TGCGCCAGCAGCCAAGATAACCAGGCCTACGAGCAGTACTTC.

The chain carries TRBV10-3 and TRBJ2-2; maybe TRBD2 (5 bases). Germline CDR1 ENHRY, CDR2 SYGVKD. Trimming removed 7 bases from V and 8 bases from J, with 20 bases in between. This CDR3 spans 15 amino acids. CDR3 region: CAIKPGEVKRGELFF. Here the CDR3 DNA reads TGTGCCATCAAACCCGGGGAAGTGAAGCGAGGGGAGCTGTTTTTT.

The chain combines TRBV12-5 with TRBJ2-7; 8 bases line up with TRBD2. V gave up 6 bases and J gave up 3 bases; unmatched junction bases: 4. Looked up from germline, CDR1 is LGHNT and CDR2 is FRNRAP. The CDR3 totals 13 residues. CDR3 sequence: CASGQSGSYEQYF. The DNA of the CDR3 is TGTGCTAGTGGCCAAAGCGGGAGCTACGAGCAGTACTTC.

The chain employs TRBV15 and TRBJ1-6; D ambiguous. The germline V and J ends were trimmed by 0 bases and 7 bases, with 10 bases remaining between them. The CDR3 extends over 15 amino acids. CDR1 and CDR2 (germline): LNHNV, YYDKDF (reference sequence). The chain's CDR3 is CATSRDKTVNSPLHF. The CDR3 DNA sequence: TGTGCCACCAGCAGAGATAAAACAGTGAATTCACCCCTCCACTTT.

The rearrangement joins TRBV9 to TRBJ2-1, with TRBD2 as a possible D gene (6 bases). V lost 3 bases to trimming and J lost 3 bases, with 13 bases between them. The CDR3 has 15 amino acids. CDR1 is SGDLS and CDR2 is YYNGEE in the germline V gene. CDR3 sequence: CASSGETRIYNEQFF. Here the CDR3 DNA reads TGTGCCAGCAGCGGCGAGACTAGGATCTACAATGAGCAGTTCTTC. The full variable domain, completed using reference TRBV9 and TRBJ2-1, is DSGVTQTPKHLITATGQRVTLRCSPRSGDLSVYWYQQSLDQGLQFLIQYYNGEERAKGNILERFSAQQFPDLHSELNLSSLELGDSALYFCASSGETRIYNEQFFGPGTRLTVL.

This rearrangement joins TRBV9 to TRBJ2-2; TRBD1 might be the D (6 bases). V lost 4 bases, J lost 6 bases, and 13 bases lay in between. Germline CDR1 SGDLS, CDR2 YYNGEE. This CDR3 spans 14 amino acids. CDR3 sequence reads: CASSLRTDPGELFF. In DNA form, the CDR3 reads TGTGCCAGCAGCCTTCGGACAGACCCCGGGGAGCTGTTTTTT.

The V and J genes are TRBV6-6 and TRBJ1-6; 11 bases match TRBD1. V shed 4 bases, J shed 9 bases, and the junction held 2 bases outside the gene matches. From germline, CDR1 is MNHNY and CDR2 SVGAGI (reference sequence). CDR3 size: 14 residues. The CDR3 spells CASSSGQGVSPLHF. CDR3 sequence (DNA): TGTGCCAGCAGTTCGGGACAGGGGGTTTCACCCCTCCACTTT.

This rearrangement joins TRBV11-2 to TRBJ1-1, with D hard to call. CDR1 and CDR2 (germline): SGHAT, FQNNGV. Trimming left V 2 bases short and J 5 bases short, with 9 bases between. The CDR3 is made up of 13 amino acids. The CDR3 nucleotides are TGTGCCAGCAGCTTAATAGGCGGGACTGAAGCTTTCTTT. Its translation: CASSLIGGTEAFF.

J is TRBJ1-3 and V is TRBV5-4, with 8 bases identical to TRBD1. V gave up 3 bases and J gave up 4 bases; unmatched junction bases: 3. This CDR3 is built from 14 residues. Germline values: CDR1 SGHNT, CDR2 YYREEE (reference sequence). CDR3: CASSSTGGGNTIYF. DNA of the CDR3: TGTGCCAGCAGCTCAACAGGGGGAGGAAACACCATATATTTT.

The V gene is TRBV7-2, the J gene TRBJ2-2; possibly TRBD1 for D (5 bases). The CDR3 extends over 16 amino acids. Germline CDR1 is SGHTA and CDR2 is FQGNSA. Trimming stripped 2 bases from V and 3 bases from J, with 13 bases between. This chain's CDR3 is CASSLLGHRHTGELFF. The DNA of the CDR3 is TGTGCCAGCAGCTTATTGGGGCATCGCCACACCGGGGAGCTGTTTTTT.

The J gene is TRBJ2-1, the V gene TRBV20-1; D may be TRBD1 (6 bases). The V end was cut by 1 base, the J end by 10 bases, with 8 bases between. CDR1 is DFQATT and CDR2 is SNEGSKA in the germline V gene (reference sequence). The CDR3 is made up of 11 amino acids. CDR3: CSARAGTEQFF. In DNA form, the CDR3 reads TGCAGTGCTAGAGCCGGGACAGAGCAGTTCTTC.

This chain links TRBV18 with TRBJ2-2; 7 bases fit TRBD1. Germline CDR1 reads KGHSH; CDR2 reads LQKENI. CDR3 size: 14 residues. With V trimmed by 3 bases and J by 3 bases, 1 base remained unmatched. The CDR3 nucleotides are TGTGCCAGCTCACCCCAGGGGGACACCGGGGAGCTGTTTTTT. This gives the protein CASSPQGDTGELFF.

The chain has TRBV5-1 and TRBJ2-1; TRBD2 matches at 15 bases. Trimming removed 4 bases from V and 9 bases from J; junction bases left unmatched: 8. Germline CDR1 and CDR2: SGHRS and YFSETQ. The length of the CDR3 is 16 residues. Here the CDR3 DNA reads TGCGCCAGCAGCCTGGGGACTAGCGGGAGGCGGGGTGAGCAGTTCTTC. Translating gives CASSLGTSGRRGEQFF.

The chain is built from TRBV6-5 and TRBJ1-1; 8 bases are a match to TRBD1. This CDR3 has 15 residues. V shed 7 bases, J shed 6 bases, and the junction held 13 bases outside the gene matches. The V gene's germline CDR1 is MNHEY and CDR2 SVGAGI. In DNA, the CDR3 is TGTGCCAGCAAAAGGACAGGGACAACAGAGGCTGAAGCTTTCTTT. Translating it yields CASKRTGTTEAEAFF.

This chain joins TRBV10-2 and TRBJ2-3; TRBD1 agrees at 10 bases. The CDR3 is 14 amino acids. Germline CDR1 reads WSHSY; CDR2 reads SAAADI. The trim removed 6 bases at V and 1 base at J, leaving 1 base unmatched. The CDR3 nucleotides are TGCGCCAGCAGAGGGACAGGGGGCACAGATACGCAGTATTTT. Protein: CASRGTGGTDTQYF.

The J gene is TRBJ2-7, the V gene TRBV18; TRBD1 might be the D (6 bases). The CDR3 spans 14 residues. Germline assignment: CDR1 KGHSH and CDR2 LQKENI. Between the trimmed V and J ends, which lost 2 bases and 7 bases, there was a span of 15 bases. The CDR3 bases are TGTGCCAGCTCACCATGGGACACGGGTGGGGAGCAGTACTTC. It is translated as CASSPWDTGGEQYF.

The chain uses TRBV11-2 and TRBJ2-3; 8 bases agree with TRBD1. From germline, CDR1 is SGHAT and CDR2 FQNNGV. The CDR3 loop spans 14 amino acids. The trim removed 5 bases at V and 8 bases at J, leaving 9 bases unmatched. The CDR3 bases are TGTGCCAGCAGCAGAGGACAGGGATGGGGTACGCAGTATTTT. This sequence encodes CASSRGQGWGTQYF.

The J gene is TRBJ1-2, the V gene TRBV7-3, with 7 bases that match TRBD1. V shed 6 bases and J 3 bases; nucleotides not matched to a gene: 4. The CDR3 spans 13 residues. Germline CDR1 and CDR2: SGHTA and FQGTGA. The CDR3 DNA follows: TGTGCCAGCAGTTCCGGGACAGACTATGGCTACACCTTC. Protein product: CASSSGTDYGYTF. Full variable domain (missing parts from reference TRBV7-3 and TRBJ1-2): GAGVSQTPSNKVTEKGKYVELRCDPISGHTALYWYRQSLGQGPEFLIYFQGTGAADDSGLPNDRFFAVRPEGSVSTLKIQRTERGDSAVYLCASSSGTDYGYTFGSGTRLTVV.

This chain uses TRBV29-1 with TRBJ1-2, with D perhaps TRBD1 (6 bases). The CDR3 totals 13 residues. Looked up from germline, CDR1 is SQVTM and CDR2 is ANQGSEA. Trimming left V 5 bases short and J 5 bases short, with 15 bases between. The CDR3 nucleotides are TGCAGCGTTCAACCGCAGGGGTTGTATGGCTACACCTTC. This encodes CSVQPQGLYGYTF.

V usage is TRBV29-1 and J usage is TRBJ2-1; 7 bases line up with TRBD2. The junction had 9 bases not matched to a gene; V was cut back by 1 base and J by 6 bases. Germline V gene data show CDR1 as SQVTM and CDR2 as ANQGSEA. The CDR3 runs to 15 residues. Written as DNA, the CDR3 is TGCAGCGTTGAAGGCTTGCGGGAGTTTTCCAATGAGCAGTTCTTC. Translating it yields CSVEGLREFSNEQFF.

The V gene is TRBV18, the J gene TRBJ1-2; TRBD1 aligns across 7 bases. Germline CDR1 and CDR2: KGHSH and LQKENI. The V and J ends lost 1 base and 8 bases, in that order; junction bases with no gene match: 7. The CDR3 runs 14 residues. The chain's CDR3 is CASSPRDSQGGYTF. DNA of the CDR3: TGTGCCAGCTCACCACGGGACAGCCAGGGGGGCTACACCTTC.

In nucleotides, the CDR3 is TGTGCCAGCAGCAGAGAAGGGGGAGGGCCCCCTTACTTC. Its translation: CASSREGGGPPYF. The chain links TRBV7-2 to TRBJ2-5; perhaps TRBD2 as D (7 bases). CDR1 SGHTA and CDR2 FQGNSA come from the germline V gene. The ends were cut back, 5 bases at V and 14 bases at J, with 21 bases in the middle. This CDR3 contains 13 residues. Supplemented by reference TRBV7-2 and TRBJ2-5, the full variable domain reads GAGVSQSPSNKVTEKGKDVELRCDPISGHTALYWYRQSLGQGLEFLIYFQGNSAPDKSGLPSDRFSAERTGGSVSTLTIQRTQQEDSAVYLCASSREGGGPPYFGPGTRLLVL.

The chain's CDR3 is CASSAEGRQPQHF. For the CDR3, the DNA is TGTGCCAGCTCCGCCGAGGGTCGGCAGCCCCAGCATTTT. The J gene is TRBJ1-5, the V gene TRBV7-9; D unresolved. Per germline, CDR1 SEHNR and CDR2 FQNEAQ (reference sequence). This CDR3 comprises 13 residues. V lost 8 bases and J 7 bases, leaving 15 bases between the germline ends.

The CDR3 nucleotides read TGTGCCAGCAGCCTAAGAGGGCGGTCTGGGGCCAACGTCCTGACTTTC. Translating gives CASSLRGRSGANVLTF. The V call is TRBV7-2, the J call TRBJ2-6, with a tentative D call TRBD2 (5 bases). Germline CDR1 and CDR2: SGHTA and FQGNSA. This CDR3 has 16 residues. Deletions cut 5 bases from V and 1 base from J, with 12 bases between.

The chain joins TRBV4-1 to TRBJ2-2, with 11 bases identical to TRBD2. This CDR3 region has 16 residues. CDR1 and CDR2 from the germline V gene are MGHRA and YSYEKL. Unmatched junction bases numbered 4, after V lost 1 base and J lost 6 bases. The CDR3 DNA sequence: TGCGCCAGCAGCCAAGGTGGTAGCGGGGGGGCCGGGGAGCTGTTTTTT. This translates into CASSQGGSGGAGELFF.

The chain couples TRBV5-6 to TRBJ2-3; 11 positions match TRBD1. V gave up 4 bases and J gave up 3 bases; unmatched junction bases: 4. CDR3 length: 15 amino acids. Per germline, CDR1 SGHDT and CDR2 YYEEEE. The CDR3 spells CASSKDRGQTDTQYF. The CDR3 DNA reads TGTGCCAGCAGCAAGGACAGGGGGCAGACAGATACGCAGTATTTT.

The chain carries TRBV9 and TRBJ1-3; TRBD1 might be the D (6 bases). The CDR3 is 15 amino acids. With 4 bases removed from V and 2 bases from J, the gap between germline ends came to 13 bases. Germline CDR1 reads SGDLS; CDR2 reads YYNGEE. DNA of the CDR3: TGTGCCAGCAGCTCCCGACAGGCCCCTGGAAACACCATATATTTT. Translation gives CASSSRQAPGNTIYF.

This chain joins TRBV27 and TRBJ2-7, with TRBD1 matching over 9 bases. Unmatched junction bases numbered 9, after V lost 4 bases and J lost 5 bases. Germline CDR1 reads MNHEY; CDR2 reads SMNVEV (reference sequence). The CDR3 sequence is 15 residues long. As DNA, the CDR3 is TGTGCCAGCAGTTCCATAATGACAGGGGGGGACGAGCAGTACTTC. It is translated as CASSSIMTGGDEQYF.

This chain uses TRBV7-8 with TRBJ1-2; 7 bases agree with TRBD1. The germline CDR1 and CDR2 sequences are SGHVS and FQNEAQ. J was trimmed by 2 bases and V by 1 base; bases with no gene match: 10. This CDR3 comprises 17 residues. The CDR3 region has the DNA TGTGCCAGCAGCTTAGGTGCCGGGACAGTTCCAAACTATGGCTACACCTTC. Translating it yields CASSLGAGTVPNYGYTF.